Sequencing of this T cell receptor (beta chain) was carried out in a study of metastatic and nonmetastatic thyroid tumors. Notes on the study in general: Reportedly, malignant thyroid tumors had significantly higher TCR beta diversity than benign nodules, in blood and tumor.

Every patient underwent thyroid surgery untreated. TCRdb re-called clones from the PCR reads using MiXCR. The sample shows tens of thousands of clones, 13% of them seen only once. Between the trimmed V and J ends, which lost 1 base and 2 bases, there was a span of 5 bases. The CDR3 contains 13 residues. CDR1 is MNHEY, CDR2 SMNVEV, per germline (reference sequence). This clone was seen at least ten times. Its antigen is undetermined. The chain recombines TRBV27 with TRBJ2-5; no firm D call. Sequencing was performed on blood. The sequence was obtained from a female donor with papillary thyroid cancer or a benign thyroid nodule (not recorded which). Some clones in this sample may be carry-over from other donors' samples. The CDR3: CASSLYPQETQYF. DNA for the CDR3: TGTGCCAGCAGTTTATATCCTCAAGAGACCCAGTACTTC.